These T cell receptor beta chains were read from a single sample in a study of shared clonotypes between healthy human individuals. Assay used: immunoSEQ multiplex PCR; TCRdb lists only in-frame clones, some missing. The sample lists about a million clones; about 72% were seen once. Sequencing was done on a sample of memory CD4+ T cells from PBMCs. The receptors originated from a man aged 18 to 30 in good health. Some clones in this sample may be carry-over from other donors' samples. The CDR3 runs from the conserved cysteine through the conserved F or W. A D gene is named only where the DNA matches it firmly. Rows give clone size only sometimes, using once, few, many, or a class for an expanded clone.

TRBV5-1	-	TRBJ1-2	-	TGCGCCAGCAGCTTGGGCGGGGAGGCTAACTATGGCTACACCTTC	CASSLGGEANYGYTF
TRBV6-5	-	TRBJ1-2	-	TGTGCCAGCAGCCTTGCCGGTCGGAATCCCTATGGCTACACCTTC	CASSLAGRNPYGYTF
TRBV7-2	-	TRBJ2-2	few	TGTGCCAGCAGCACTCACCCCTTCCCCAGCACCGGGGAGCTGTTTTTT	CASSTHPFPSTGELFF
TRBV7-8	-	TRBJ2-5	few	TGTGCCAGCAGCTTAGCGGCCCAAGAGACCCAGTACTTC	CASSLAAQETQYF
TRBV5-1	-	TRBJ1-2	-	TGCGCCAGCAGCCCCACAGAGAACTATGGCTACACCTTC	CASSPTENYGYTF
TRBV27	TRBD1	TRBJ1-1	-	TGTGCCAGCAGTTCCCGCCAGCGACAGGGGAACACTGAAGCTTTCTTT	CASSSRQRQGNTEAFF
TRBV28	-	TRBJ1-1	-	TGTGCCAGCAGTTCGCCGGGACAGAACACTGAAGCTTTCTTT	CASSSPGQNTEAFF
TRBV7-2	-	TRBJ2-2	-	TGTGCCAGCAGCTTAGGACTCCACAACACCGGGGAGCTGTTTTTT	CASSLGLHNTGELFF
TRBV5-1	TRBD2	TRBJ2-3	-	TGCGCCAGCGGGACTAGGAGCACAGATACGCAGTATTTT	CASGTRSTDTQYF
TRBV28	-	TRBJ1-2	-	TGTGCCAGCAGTCACCCCTTGGGCGGCGGCGCCCCCCTCTATGGCTACACCTTC	CASSHPLGGGAPLYGYTF
TRBV7-8	TRBD2	TRBJ2-3	once	TGTGCCAGCAGCTTGACTAGCTGGACAGATACGCAGTATTTT	CASSLTSWTDTQYF
TRBV28	-	TRBJ1-3	-	TGTGCCAGCATCGGAAACACCATATATTTT	CASIGNTIYF
TRBV7-3	-	TRBJ2-1	few	TGTGCCAGCAGCTTATATTGGGACCGCCCCGATGAGCAGTTCTTC	CASSLYWDRPDEQFF
TRBV28	-	TRBJ1-1	-	TGTGCCAGCAGTCGAGGAAACACTGAAGCTTTCTTT	CASSRGNTEAFF